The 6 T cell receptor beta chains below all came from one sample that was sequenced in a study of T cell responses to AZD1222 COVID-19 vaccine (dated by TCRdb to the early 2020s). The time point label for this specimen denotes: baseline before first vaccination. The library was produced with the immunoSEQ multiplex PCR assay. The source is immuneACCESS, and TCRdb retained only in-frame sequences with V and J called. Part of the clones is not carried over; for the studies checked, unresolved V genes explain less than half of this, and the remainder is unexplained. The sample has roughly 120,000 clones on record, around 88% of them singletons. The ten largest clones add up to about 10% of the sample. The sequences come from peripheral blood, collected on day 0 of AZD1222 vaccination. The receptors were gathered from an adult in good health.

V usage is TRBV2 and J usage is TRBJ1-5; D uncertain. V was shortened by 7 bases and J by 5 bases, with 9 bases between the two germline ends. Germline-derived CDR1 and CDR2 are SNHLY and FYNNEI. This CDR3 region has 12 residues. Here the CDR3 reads CASNQGYQPQHF. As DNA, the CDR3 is TGTGCCAGCAACCAAGGTTATCAGCCCCAGCATTTT.

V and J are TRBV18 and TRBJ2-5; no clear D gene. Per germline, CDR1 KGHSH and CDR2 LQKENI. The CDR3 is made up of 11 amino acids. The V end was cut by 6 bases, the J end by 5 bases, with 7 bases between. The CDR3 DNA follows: TGTGCCAGCTCGCCCGGGGAGACCCAGTACTTC. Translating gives CASSPGETQYF.

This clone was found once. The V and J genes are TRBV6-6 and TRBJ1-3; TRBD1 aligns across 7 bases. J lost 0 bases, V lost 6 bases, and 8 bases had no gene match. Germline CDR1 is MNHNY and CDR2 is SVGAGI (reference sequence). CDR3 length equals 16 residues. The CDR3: CASRYTGQSSGNTIYF. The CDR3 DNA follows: TGTGCCAGCAGGTACACGGGACAGAGCTCTGGAAACACCATATATTTT.

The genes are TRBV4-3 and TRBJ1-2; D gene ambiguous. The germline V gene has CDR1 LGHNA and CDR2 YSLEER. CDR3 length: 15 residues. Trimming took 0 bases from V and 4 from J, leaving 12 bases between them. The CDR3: CASSQDRWSFYGYTF. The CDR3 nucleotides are TGCGCCAGCAGCCAAGATAGGTGGAGCTTCTATGGCTACACCTTC.

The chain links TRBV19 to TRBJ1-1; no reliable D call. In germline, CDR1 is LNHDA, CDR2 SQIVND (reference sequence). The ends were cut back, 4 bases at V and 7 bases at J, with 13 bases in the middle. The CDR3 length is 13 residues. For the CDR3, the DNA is TGTGCCAGTAGTACATTGCGGGCGAGTGAAGCTTTCTTT. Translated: CASSTLRASEAFF.

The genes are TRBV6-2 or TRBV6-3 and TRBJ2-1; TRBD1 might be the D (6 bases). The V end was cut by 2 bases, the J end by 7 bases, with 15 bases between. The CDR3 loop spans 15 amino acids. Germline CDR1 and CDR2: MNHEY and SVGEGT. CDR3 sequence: CASSYAVTGPNEQFF. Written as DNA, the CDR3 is TGTGCCAGCAGTTACGCTGTTACAGGGCCGAATGAGCAGTTCTTC.